This T cell receptor beta chain was captured in a study of cytomegalovirus exposure and HLA in healthy donors. Findings and limits, study-wide: At a 0.05 false discovery rate, a later analysis found roughly 17,000 TCR beta sequences to be associated with HLA alleles. A missense DCLRE1C variant was associated with V- and J-gene trimming of TCR beta chains in a later analysis, and an independent cohort replicated the association. A later analysis appeared to link common viral pathogens to several of the most significant clusters. Associated with cytomegalovirus, according to the listing, were some 150 TCR beta chains.

This clone was counted a single time. Its antigen is currently unknown. Both 60 Vbeta primers and 13 Jbeta primers went into the PCR. Assay used: immunoSEQ multiplex PCR; TCRdb lists only in-frame clones, some missing. The sample holds 150,000 to 200,000 clones; over 80% are singletons and the top ten take approximately 1.5%. Sample: PBMCs. The sequence came from a girl aged 5-17 years in good health and CMV-seropositive.

The DNA of the CDR3 is TGTGCCAGCATAGAATTCCGGGACAGGGTGGAGCAGCCCCAGCATTTT. Translating gives CASIEFRDRVEQPQHF. The chain has TRBV28 and TRBJ1-5, with 9 bases matching TRBD1. Per germline, CDR1 MDHEN and CDR2 SYDVKM. J gave up 7 bases and V 7 bases, and 14 bases lay outside the gene matches. CDR3 length equals 16 residues.